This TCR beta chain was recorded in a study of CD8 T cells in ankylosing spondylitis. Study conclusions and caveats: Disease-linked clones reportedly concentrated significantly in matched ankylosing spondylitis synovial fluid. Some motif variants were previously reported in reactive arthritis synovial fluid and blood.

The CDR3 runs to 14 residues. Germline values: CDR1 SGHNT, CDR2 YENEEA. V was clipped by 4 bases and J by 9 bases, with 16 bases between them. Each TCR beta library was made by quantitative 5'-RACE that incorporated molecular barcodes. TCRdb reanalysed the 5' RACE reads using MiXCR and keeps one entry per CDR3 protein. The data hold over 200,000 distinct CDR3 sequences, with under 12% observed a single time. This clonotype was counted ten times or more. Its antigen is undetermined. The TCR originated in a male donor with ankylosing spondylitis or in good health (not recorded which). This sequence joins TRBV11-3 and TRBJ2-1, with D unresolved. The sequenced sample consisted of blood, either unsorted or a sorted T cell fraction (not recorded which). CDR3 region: CASSYQYSDGEQFF. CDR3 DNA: TGTGCCAGCAGCTACCAATACTCTGATGGTGAGCAGTTCTTC.